The clone carrying this T cell receptor beta chain was counted between two and nine times. Its antigen remains unknown. This specimen comes from a study of CD8+ T cells in alopecia areata. The overall study: Those patients who were treated received oral tofacitinib, which was given at 5 to 10 mg twice daily for moderate-to-severe alopecia areata. It was 6 to 18 months of tofacitinib, and then there were 6 months off drug.

General study points: Researchers report lesional scalp, most notably alopecia totalis/universalis, outstripped normal scalp in clonality.

This CDR3 is built from 14 residues. Germline CDR1 reads SQVTM; CDR2 reads ANQGSEA. Germline trimming cut 5 bases from V and 2 bases from J; bases unmatched to any gene: 8. Sequencing relied on a cDNA template that was reverse transcribed from extracted RNA. TCRdb's table, derived via immunoSEQ multiplex PCR, lists solely in-frame clones and lacks some. The sample holds 150,000 to 200,000 clones; approximately 65% are singletons and the top ten take 11%. Researchers gathered lesional scalp punch biopsies and peripheral blood from patients with alopecia areata. The J gene is TRBJ1-2, the V gene TRBV29-1; TRBD1 aligns across 7 bases. The source is a human donor with alopecia areata. Material: CD8+ T cells sorted from blood, obtained at week 0. The CDR3 protein is CSVSWDRENYGYTF. CDR3 nucleotide sequence: TGCAGCGTTTCCTGGGACAGAGAAAACTATGGCTACACCTTC.